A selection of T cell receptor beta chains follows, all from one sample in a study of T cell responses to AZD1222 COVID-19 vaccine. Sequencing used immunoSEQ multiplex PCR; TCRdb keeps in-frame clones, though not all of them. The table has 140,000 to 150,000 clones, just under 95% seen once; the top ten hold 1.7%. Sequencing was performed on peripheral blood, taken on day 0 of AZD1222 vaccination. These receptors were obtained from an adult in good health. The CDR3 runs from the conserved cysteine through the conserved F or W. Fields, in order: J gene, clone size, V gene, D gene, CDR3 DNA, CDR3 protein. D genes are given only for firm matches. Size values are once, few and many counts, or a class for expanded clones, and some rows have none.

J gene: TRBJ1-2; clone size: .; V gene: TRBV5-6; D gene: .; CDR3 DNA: TGTGCCAGCAGCTTGGATCCGAGGGGGGAGAACTATGGCTACACCTTC; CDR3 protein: CASSLDPRGENYGYTF
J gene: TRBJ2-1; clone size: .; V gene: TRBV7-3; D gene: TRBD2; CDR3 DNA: TGTGCCAGCAGCCCGCAGAGTAGCGGGAGTTCGAATGAGCAGTTCTTC; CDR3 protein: CASSPQSSGSSNEQFF
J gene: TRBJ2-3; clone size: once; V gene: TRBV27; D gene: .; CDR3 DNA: TGTGCCAGCAGTTTGGTGGGAGCCACAGATACGCAGTATTTT; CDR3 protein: CASSLVGATDTQYF
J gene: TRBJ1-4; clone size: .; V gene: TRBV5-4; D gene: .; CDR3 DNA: TGTGCCAGCAGCTTGGTCGGTGCTAATGAAAAACTGTTTTTT; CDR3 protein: CASSLVGANEKLFF
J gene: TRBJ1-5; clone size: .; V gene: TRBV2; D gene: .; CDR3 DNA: TGTGCCAGCACCCAAGACACCGCTAGCAATCAGCCCCAGCATTTT; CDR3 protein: CASTQDTASNQPQHF
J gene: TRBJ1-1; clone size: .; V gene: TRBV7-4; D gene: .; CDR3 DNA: TGTGCCAGCAGCCCCCGACTGTTCCCTGAAGCTTTCTTT; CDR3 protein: CASSPRLFPEAFF
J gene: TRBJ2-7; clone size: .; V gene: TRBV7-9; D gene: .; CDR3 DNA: TGTGCCAGCAGCTTAGTTCAGAGCTCCTACGAGCAGTACTTC; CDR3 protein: CASSLVQSSYEQYF
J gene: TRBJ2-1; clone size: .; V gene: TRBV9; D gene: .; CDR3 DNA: TGTGCCAGCAGCGTAGATGGTGGCAATGAGCAGTTCTTC; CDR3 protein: CASSVDGGNEQFF
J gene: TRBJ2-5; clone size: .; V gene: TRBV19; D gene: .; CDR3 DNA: TGTGCCAGTAGTATTTTCAGGGTACTCAAGAAAACCCAGTACTTC; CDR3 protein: CASSIFRVLKKTQYF
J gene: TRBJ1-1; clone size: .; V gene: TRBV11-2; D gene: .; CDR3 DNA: TGTGCCAGCAGCTTTGTCGGAGACATGAACACTGAAGCTTTCTTT; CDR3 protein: CASSFVGDMNTEAFF
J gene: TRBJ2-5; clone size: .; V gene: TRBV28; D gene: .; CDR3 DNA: TGTGCCAGCCTAGAGCGGGTTCAGGAGACCCAGTACTTC; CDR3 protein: CASLERVQETQYF
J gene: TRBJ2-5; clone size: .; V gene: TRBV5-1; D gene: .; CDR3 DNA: TGCGCCAGCAGCTTGGGATCAGGCGGGGAGACCCAGTACTTC; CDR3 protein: CASSLGSGGETQYF
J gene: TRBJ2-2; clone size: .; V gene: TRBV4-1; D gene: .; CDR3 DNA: TGCGCCAGCAGCCAACTGGGACTCCTAAACACCGGGGAGCTGTTTTTT; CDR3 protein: CASSQLGLLNTGELFF
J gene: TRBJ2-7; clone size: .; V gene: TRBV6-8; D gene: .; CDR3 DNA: TGTGCCAGCCTTGGCCACAGGTTATCCTACGAGCAGTACTTC; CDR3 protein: CASLGHRLSYEQYF
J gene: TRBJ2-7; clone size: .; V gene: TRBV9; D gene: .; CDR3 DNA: TGTGCCAGCAACGGTGGGACGGGGGAGCAGTACTTC; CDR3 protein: CASNGGTGEQYF
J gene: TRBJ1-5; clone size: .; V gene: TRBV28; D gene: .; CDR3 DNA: TGTGCCAGCAGTTTTATCGGGTTCCAAGGACTCGGAGGTCAGCCCCAGCATTTT; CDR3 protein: CASSFIGFQGLGGQPQHF
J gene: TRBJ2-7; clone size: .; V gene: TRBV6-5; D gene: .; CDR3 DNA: TGTGCCAGCAGGACCCCGCGGCAGGGAGGCGAGCAGTACTTC; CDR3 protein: CASRTPRQGGEQYF
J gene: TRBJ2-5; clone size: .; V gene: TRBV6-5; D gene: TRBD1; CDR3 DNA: TGTGCCAGCACCCCGGACAGGGGGACCCAGTACTTC; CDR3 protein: CASTPDRGTQYF
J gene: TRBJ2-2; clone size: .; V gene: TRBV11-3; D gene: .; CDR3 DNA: TGTGCCAGCAGCGACGGACAGACCACCGGGGAGCTGTTTTTT; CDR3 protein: CASSDGQTTGELFF
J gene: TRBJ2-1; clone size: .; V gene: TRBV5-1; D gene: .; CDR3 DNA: TGCGCCAGCAACACGGAATGGGCCAATGAGCAGTTCTTC; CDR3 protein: CASNTEWANEQFF
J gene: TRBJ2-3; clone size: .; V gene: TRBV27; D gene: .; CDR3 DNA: TGTGCCAGCAGGCTCTCAGATACGCAGTATTTT; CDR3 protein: CASRLSDTQYF